This T cell receptor beta chain was sequenced for a study of blood T cell repertoires in COVID-19. About the research overall: Samples came from the United States, Italy and Spain, spanning acute and convalescent COVID-19. Sources were T cells, B-cell-depleted T cells, or PBMCs; the material itself was cDNA or gDNA.

As handled by the study authors: It was from reference gene primer amplification that nucleated cell counts were estimated. Sequenced by immunoSEQ multiplex PCR; TCRdb stores in-frame clones only, minus some. V, J and clone size were drawn from that table, and D and trimming were deduced from the DNA. Of roughly 290,000 clones in the sample, around 87% were seen once. CDR1 LNHDA and CDR2 SQIVND come from the germline V gene (reference sequence). CDR3 length: 13 residues. V was trimmed by 6 bases and J by 5 bases, leaving 14 bases between them. This clone was seen ten or more times. Specimen: peripheral blood. This chain joins TRBV19 and TRBJ2-7, with D possibly TRBD1 on 6 matching bases. This receptor was obtained from a woman in her 50s who had recovered from COVID-19. CDR3 sequence: CASRRGSVDEQYF. As DNA, the CDR3 is TGTGCCAGTAGGAGGGGGAGCGTGGACGAGCAGTACTTC. The full variable domain, in which reference TRBV19 and TRBJ2-7 provide the parts outside the CDR3, is DGGITQSPKYLFRKEGQNVTLSCEQNLNHDAMYWYRQDPGQGLRLIYYSQIVNDFQKGDIAEGYSVSREKKESFPLTVTSAQKNPTAFYLCASRRGSVDEQYFGPGTRLTVT.